Shown below are 23 T cell receptor beta chains from a single sample sequenced in a study of shared clonotypes between healthy human individuals. TCRdb's table, derived via immunoSEQ multiplex PCR, lists solely in-frame clones and lacks some. Found here are roughly 1 million clones, about 75% of them singletons; the top ten hold approximately 1.5%. The source material was memory CD4+ T cells sorted from blood. Regarding subset: CD45RA-negative fraction. The receptor source for this set is a man younger than 35 in good health.

V gene TRBV9 combines with J gene TRBJ1-2; D is unresolved. This CDR3 spans 13 amino acids. Trimming took 0 bases from V and 8 from J, leaving 11 bases between them. CDR1 is SGDLS, CDR2 YYNGEE, per germline. The CDR3 loop reads CASSVESTRGYTF. CDR3 in DNA: TGTGCCAGCAGCGTAGAATCGACCCGCGGCTACACCTTC.

The table lists this clone with a few counts. This sequence joins TRBV28 and TRBJ1-2, with TRBD1 matching over 8 bases. This CDR3 has 14 amino acids. The V gene end was trimmed by 4 bases and the J gene end by 11 bases; junction bases not matched to a gene: 12. Germline V gives CDR1 MDHEN, CDR2 SYDVKM. The CDR3 coding sequence is TGTGCCAGCAGTTCCTCCCACCCTACAGGGGGATACACCTTC. This encodes CASSSSHPTGGYTF.

The CDR3 DNA reads TGTGCCACCAGCAGCGCCTCCGGGACAAGAAGCACAGATACGCAGTATTTT. This codes for CATSSASGTRSTDTQYF. The rearrangement links TRBV15 to TRBJ2-3; possible D gene TRBD1, 6 bases. Trimming pared 3 bases from V and 0 bases from J, leaving 16 bases between. The CDR3 runs to 17 residues. Germline V gene data show CDR1 as LNHNV and CDR2 as YYDKDF (reference sequence).

This chain joins TRBV9 and TRBJ2-6; D perhaps matches TRBD2 (6 bases). Germline V gene lookup returns CDR1 SGDLS and CDR2 YYNGEE. The CDR3 consists of 17 residues. V shed 4 bases and J shed 0 bases, with 14 bases lying between them. The CDR3 nucleotides are TGTGCCAGCAGCCCCGCGGGATATAGCTCTGGGGCCAACGTCCTGACTTTC. This sequence encodes CASSPAGYSSGANVLTF.

Points on this clone: Other DNA sequences of this sample code for an identical CDR3. This chain uses TRBV30 with TRBJ2-7; D uncertain. The CDR3 has 11 residues. Between the trimmed V and J ends, which lost 0 bases and 2 bases, there was a span of 2 bases. Germline-derived CDR1 and CDR2 are GTSNPN and SVGIG (reference sequence). In nucleotides, the CDR3 is TGTGCCTGGAGTGTCACCTACGAGCAGTACTTC. Residues: CAWSVTYEQYF.

This chain uses TRBV7-2 with TRBJ2-1; a possible D gene is TRBD2 (5 bases). V was pared by 4 bases and J by 6 bases, with 13 bases between. The CDR3 runs to 14 residues. The germline gives CDR1 SGHTA, CDR2 FQGNSA. CDR3 region: CASSSGGSINEQFF. In DNA, the CDR3 is TGTGCCAGCAGCTCCGGCGGGTCGATCAATGAGCAGTTCTTC.

The chain employs TRBV6-4 and TRBJ1-2; the D gene is possibly TRBD1 (6 bases). CDR1 and CDR2 from the germline V gene are MRHNA and SNTAGT. The CDR3 totals 17 residues. V shed 2 bases and J shed 4 bases, with 20 bases lying between them. CDR3 bases: TGTGCCAGCAGTGACATAATCGCGGGGCAGGGGATCTATGGCTACACCTTC. This codes for CASSDIIAGQGIYGYTF.

The chain carries TRBV15 and TRBJ1-4; D is uncertain. CDR1 LNHNV and CDR2 YYDKDF come from the germline V gene (reference sequence). The CDR3 sequence is 13 residues long. Trimming removed 3 bases at V and 5 bases at J, with 7 bases between. This CDR3 reads CATSRDGNEKLFF. CDR3 in DNA: TGTGCCACCAGCAGGGACGGGAATGAAAAACTGTTTTTT.

The CDR3, as DNA: TGTGCCAGCAGGACAGACAGGGAGGGCAATCAGCCCCAGCATTTT. Residues: CASRTDREGNQPQHF. This chain joins TRBV6-4 and TRBJ1-5; 7 nucleotides match TRBD1. Germline V CDR1 and CDR2: MRHNA, SNTAGT. The CDR3 totals 15 residues. V trimming: 6 bases; J trimming: 2 bases; junction bases outside the gene matches: 7.

This chain uses TRBV28 with TRBJ1-4, with unresolved D. The germline V gene encodes CDR1 MDHEN and CDR2 SYDVKM. Trimming took off 7 bases at V and 5 bases at J, with 17 bases between the two ends. The CDR3 length is 15 residues. The CDR3 sequence: CASTLNGGRNEKLFF. The DNA for the CDR3 is TGTGCCAGCACTTTGAACGGCGGGCGGAATGAAAAACTGTTTTTT.

The J gene is TRBJ2-5, the V gene TRBV11-2; 10 nucleotides agree with TRBD2. The assigned J gene may be wrong: the sequence end matches TRBJ2-7 better. Germline lookup yields CDR1 SGHAT and CDR2 FQNNGV. CDR3 length: 13 amino acids. In nucleotides, the CDR3 is TGTGCCAGCAGGCTAGCGGGAGACTACGAGCAGTACTTC. As protein: CASRLAGDYEQYF.

The V and J genes are TRBV27 and TRBJ1-1; D not certain. Between the trimmed V and J ends, which lost 5 bases and 1 base, there was a span of 8 bases. In germline, CDR1 is MNHEY, CDR2 SMNVEV (reference sequence). The CDR3 is made up of 13 amino acids. The CDR3 region is CASSAWPNTEAFF. The CDR3 coding sequence is TGTGCCAGCAGTGCGTGGCCGAACACTGAAGCTTTCTTT.

V is TRBV7-6 and J is TRBJ1-1; possibly TRBD1 for D (5 bases). The germline V gene has CDR1 SGHVS and CDR2 FNYEAQ. Between the trimmed V and J ends, which lost 1 base and 5 bases, there was a span of 11 bases. There are 14 residues in the CDR3. The DNA of the CDR3 is TGTGCCAGCAGCTTAGTTCAGGGAAATACTGAAGCTTTCTTT. Protein product: CASSLVQGNTEAFF. The full variable domain, with the rest looked up from reference TRBV7-6 and TRBJ1-1, is GAGVSQSPRYKVTKRGQDVALRCDPISGHVSLYWYRQALGQGPEFLTYFNYEAQQDKSGLPNDRFSAERPEGSISTLTIQRTEQRDSAMYRCASSLVQGNTEAFFGQGTRLTVV.

The J gene is TRBJ1-1, the V gene TRBV19; tentatively, D is TRBD1 (5 bases). Between the trimmed V and J ends, which lost 6 bases and 6 bases, there was a span of 14 bases. Germline CDR1 is LNHDA and CDR2 is SQIVND (reference sequence). The CDR3 runs to 13 residues. DNA of the CDR3: TGTGCCAGTAGACCCCGGGGCCCAGCTGAAGCTTTCTTT. Amino acid sequence: CASRPRGPAEAFF.

The gene calls are TRBV5-1 and TRBJ1-6; maybe TRBD1 (6 bases). Trimming removed 2 bases from V and 6 bases from J, with 12 bases in between. The CDR3 runs 15 residues. Germline V gene sequence: CDR1 SGHRS, CDR2 YFSETQ. DNA for the CDR3: TGCGCCAGCAGCTTCCGGGACACCCTTAATTCACCCCTCCACTTT. It translates to CASSFRDTLNSPLHF.

The chain joins TRBV18 to TRBJ1-5; D remains ambiguous. The CDR3 contains 15 residues. Germline CDR1 KGHSH, CDR2 LQKENI. Trimming stripped 4 bases from V and 2 bases from J, with 12 bases between. The CDR3 here is CASSRNAQGNQPQHF. The CDR3 DNA follows: TGTGCCAGCTCACGAAACGCTCAGGGCAATCAGCCCCAGCATTTT.

The chain joins TRBV7-3 to TRBJ2-2; D unresolved. The germline V and J ends were trimmed by 5 bases and 1 base, with 8 bases remaining between them. Germline lookup yields CDR1 SGHTA and CDR2 FQGTGA. The CDR3 spans 14 residues. CDR3 sequence: CASSPGGNTGELFF. The CDR3 DNA follows: TGTGCCAGCAGCCCCGGTGGGAACACCGGGGAGCTGTTTTTT.

This clone has a single count. This chain connects TRBV11-2 to TRBJ1-3, with D tentatively TRBD1 (6 bases). The V gene's germline CDR1 is SGHAT and CDR2 FQNNGV. The CDR3 is 16 residues long. The V end lost 5 bases, the J end lost 0 bases, and 14 bases lay between the germline ends. The CDR3: CASSQLPDSSGNTIYF. CDR3 sequence (DNA): TGTGCCAGCAGCCAACTACCGGACAGCTCTGGAAACACCATATATTTT.

With regard to this clone: The junction does not match germline at one end; this may be a read error. V gene TRBV7-7 combines with J gene TRBJ2-5; D gene unclear. CDR1 and CDR2 (germline): SSHAT, FNYEAQ (reference sequence). The CDR3 has 15 amino acids. The CDR3, as DNA: TGTGCTAGCAGCCAAGGTCCCACGCAACAAGAGACCCAGTACTTC. Protein: CASSQGPTQQETQYF.

The chain joins TRBV11-2 to TRBJ2-2; TRBD1 might be the D (5 bases). Trimming cost V 5 bases and J 4 bases, with 11 bases left between them. This CDR3 comprises 14 residues. From germline, CDR1 is SGHAT and CDR2 FQNNGV. Here the CDR3 DNA reads TGTGCCAGCAGCCGTCAGGGCACCACCGGGGAGCTGTTTTTT. Protein product: CASSRQGTTGELFF. The whole variable domain, remainder taken from reference TRBV11-2 and TRBJ2-2, is EAGVAQSPRYKIIEKRQSVAFWCNPISGHATLYWYQQILGQGPKLLIQFQNNGVVDDSQLPKDRFSAERLKGVDSTLKIQPAKLEDSAVYLCASSRQGTTGELFFGEGSRLTVL.

This chain connects TRBV18 to TRBJ2-1; D perhaps matches TRBD2 (5 bases). This CDR3 contains 18 residues. Between the trimmed V and J ends, which lost 2 bases and 0 bases, there was a span of 17 bases. CDR1 and CDR2 (germline): KGHSH, LQKENI. The CDR3 region has the DNA TGTGCCAGCTCACCAAGGCTAGCCGCTTCCTTCTCCTACAATGAGCAGTTCTTC. As protein: CASSPRLAASFSYNEQFF.

This chain links TRBV5-6 with TRBJ1-1; D remains unclear. The CDR3 loop spans 13 amino acids. Germline loops: CDR1 SGHDT, CDR2 YYEEEE. Trimming pared 3 bases from V and 6 bases from J, leaving 12 bases between. CDR3 amino acids: CASSSTRRSEAFF. Here the CDR3 DNA reads TGTGCCAGCAGCTCCACCCGTCGGTCTGAAGCTTTCTTT.

The sample holds one count of this clone. V and J are TRBV6-6 and TRBJ2-3, with 7 bases lining up with TRBD1. This CDR3 is built from 16 residues. The ends lost 2 bases at V and 3 bases at J; junction bases unmatched: 8. Germline CDR1 reads MNHNY; CDR2 reads SVGAGI (reference sequence). The CDR3 DNA reads TGTGCCAGCAGTTACAGGGGGCAGGTCGGTACAGATACGCAGTATTTT. It encodes CASSYRGQVGTDTQYF.